This TCR beta chain emerged from a study of PD-1 blockade in classical Hodgkin lymphoma. The wider study: Patients were infused with nivolumab 3 mg/kg every 2 weeks. Overall study results and limits: CD4+ TCR diversity, unlike CD8+, rose significantly by C4D1.

Time point meaning: cycle 4 day 1 (C4D1), after six to seven weeks of nivolumab. Every patient relapsed after autologous stem cell transplantation, and brentuximab vedotin exposure varied. With regard to this clone: Its antigen is still unknown.

The data were produced by immunoSEQ multiplex PCR, yet TCRdb's version contains in-frame clones alone and is incomplete. The repertoire holds more than 40,000 clones, with approximately 80% as singletons. This CDR3 contains 15 residues. Trimming removed 0 bases at V and 5 bases at J, with 15 bases between. From germline, CDR1 is SGDLS and CDR2 YYNGEE. The sequence was obtained from a human donor with classical Hodgkin lymphoma. This rearrangement joins TRBV9 to TRBJ2-7; no reliable D call. Sequencing used peripheral blood mononuclear cells (PBMCs), obtained before the fourth cycle of nivolumab. CDR3 in DNA: TGTGCCAGCAGCGTAGGAGGACGTCCGGTAAACGAGCAGTACTTC. Protein sequence: CASSVGGRPVNEQYF. The complete variable domain, with remaining parts taken from reference TRBV9 and TRBJ2-7, reads DSGVTQTPKHLITATGQRVTLRCSPRSGDLSVYWYQQSLDQGLQFLIQYYNGEERAKGNILERFSAQQFPDLHSELNLSSLELGDSALYFCASSVGGRPVNEQYFGPGTRLTVT.